This TCR beta chain came from a study of a mutant IDH1 vaccine in newly diagnosed glioma. Background on the study: Those enrolled had earlier been treated with radiotherapy, temozolomide, or both, mostly both.

Produced via immunoSEQ multiplex PCR; TCRdb's table is partial and in-frame only. Here the sample spans over 75,000 clones, around 90% being singletons. The V and J ends lost 2 bases and 11 bases respectively, with 15 bases between them. The CDR3 is made up of 12 amino acids. Germline loops: CDR1 GTSNPN, CDR2 SVGIG (reference sequence). Stated time point: baseline, week 1 (first vaccination visit). Treatment here: pre-vaccination baseline after standard-of-care therapy. New IDH1-mutant, ATRX-lost WHO grade 3 or 4 astrocytomas occurred in donors. This sample comprised PBMCs, obtained from a glioma patient treated with radiotherapy, temozolomide or both. The chain employs TRBV30 and TRBJ1-1, with D perhaps TRBD1 (5 bases). This sequence originates from a woman in her fifties or sixties with glioma. CDR3 region: CAWSPIQGMAFF. The DNA for the CDR3 is TGTGCCTGGAGTCCTATTCAGGGCATGGCTTTCTTT. Full variable domain (remainder filled in from reference TRBV30 and TRBJ1-1): SQTIHQWPATLVQPVGSPLSLECTVEGTSNPNLYWYRQAAGRGLQLLFYSVGIGQISSEVPQNLSASRPQDRQFILSSKKLLLSDSGFYLCAWSPIQGMAFFGQGTRLTVV.